The entry below gives a single T cell receptor (beta chain) sequence along with its context. This record belongs to a study of OX40 agonist ivuxolimab in advanced cancers. CDR1 and CDR2 (germline): SGHAT, FQNNGV. This CDR3 has 16 amino acids. V gave up 6 bases and J gave up 1 base; unmatched junction bases: 7. Using immunoSEQ multiplex PCR, the repertoire was profiled, and TCRdb retains in-frame clones only, with some absent. The data hold roughly 69,000 clones, with about 90% observed a single time. The sample consisted of CD4+ or CD8+ T cells sorted from blood, taken in a trial of the OX40 agonist ivuxolimab. The J gene is TRBJ2-7, the V gene TRBV11-2; TRBD2 matches 12 bases. This receptor was obtained from an adult with an advanced solid tumor such as melanoma, head and neck, liver or kidney cancer. The CDR3 region is CASSNRLAGVSYEQYF. The CDR3, as DNA: TGTGCCAGCAGTAATCGACTAGCGGGAGTGTCCTACGAGCAGTACTTC.